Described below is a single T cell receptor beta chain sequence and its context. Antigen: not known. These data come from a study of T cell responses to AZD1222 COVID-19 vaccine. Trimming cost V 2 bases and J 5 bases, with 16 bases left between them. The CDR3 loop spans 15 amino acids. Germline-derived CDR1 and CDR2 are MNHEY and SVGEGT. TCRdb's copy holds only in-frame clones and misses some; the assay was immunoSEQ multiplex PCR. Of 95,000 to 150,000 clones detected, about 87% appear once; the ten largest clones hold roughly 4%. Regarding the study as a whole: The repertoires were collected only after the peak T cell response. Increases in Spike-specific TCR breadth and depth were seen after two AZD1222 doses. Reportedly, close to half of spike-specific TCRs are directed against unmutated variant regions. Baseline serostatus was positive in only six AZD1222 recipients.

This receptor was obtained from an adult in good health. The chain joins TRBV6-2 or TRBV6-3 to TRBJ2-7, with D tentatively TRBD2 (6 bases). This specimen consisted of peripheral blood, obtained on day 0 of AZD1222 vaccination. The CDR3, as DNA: TGTGCCAGCAGTTACCCGGTCGGGGGACTGGACGAGCAGTACTTC. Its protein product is CASSYPVGGLDEQYF.